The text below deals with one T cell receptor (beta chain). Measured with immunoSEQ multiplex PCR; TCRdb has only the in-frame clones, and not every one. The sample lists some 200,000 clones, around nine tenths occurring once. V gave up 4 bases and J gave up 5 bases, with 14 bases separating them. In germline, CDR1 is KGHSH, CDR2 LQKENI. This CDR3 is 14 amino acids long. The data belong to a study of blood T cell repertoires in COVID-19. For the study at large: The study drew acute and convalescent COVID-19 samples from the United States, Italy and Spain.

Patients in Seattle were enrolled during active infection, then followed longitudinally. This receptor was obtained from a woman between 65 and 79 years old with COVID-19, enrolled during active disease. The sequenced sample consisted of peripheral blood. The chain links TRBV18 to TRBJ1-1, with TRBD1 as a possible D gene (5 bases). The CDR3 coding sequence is TGTGCCAGCTCACGGGCAGGGAGGCGAACTGAAGCTTTCTTT. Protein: CASSRAGRRTEAFF.